These T cell receptor beta chains were read from a single sample in a study of blood T cell repertoires in COVID-19. Sequenced by immunoSEQ multiplex PCR; TCRdb stores in-frame clones only, minus some. The data show some 330,000 clones, with 70% to 90% seen just once and around 4.6% held by the top ten. The specimen sequenced was PBMCs or T cells enriched from blood (not recorded which). The receptors originated from a man aged 25 to 40 who had recovered from COVID-19. Both conserved end residues are part of each CDR3. The D gene is left open where the match is weak. Clone size appears in some rows only: once, few, many, or a class for an expanded clone.

D	V	size	J	CDR3	DNA
TRBD1	TRBV5-6	NA	TRBJ1-1	CASSRTDRRNTEAFF	TGTGCCAGCAGCCGTACGGACAGGCGGAACACTGAAGCTTTCTTT
NA	TRBV14	NA	TRBJ1-2	CASDGGGYGYTF	TGTGCCAGCGACGGGGGGGGCTATGGCTACACCTTC
NA	TRBV19	few	TRBJ2-3	CASSIDISVFTDTQYF	TGTGCCAGTAGTATAGATATTAGCGTATTCACAGATACGCAGTATTTT
NA	TRBV2	NA	TRBJ1-5	CASSDRPLQGQPQHF	TGTGCCAGCAGTGATCGGCCCCTGCAGGGTCAGCCCCAGCATTTT
NA	TRBV4-2	NA	TRBJ2-7	CASSQGPTYEQYF	TGTGCCAGCAGCCAGGGGCCCACTTACGAGCAGTACTTC
NA	TRBV24-1	NA	TRBJ1-2	CATSDTGFGGGYGYTF	TGTGCCACCAGTGATACTGGGTTCGGAGGCGGCTATGGCTACACCTTC
NA	TRBV28	NA	TRBJ1-2	CASSSAGGRNYGYTF	TGTGCCAGCAGCTCAGCCGGGGGAAGAAACTATGGCTACACCTTC
TRBD2	TRBV19	NA	TRBJ2-1	CASSTPRAGGGEQFF	TGTGCCAGTAGTACCCCCAGGGCGGGAGGCGGGGAGCAGTTCTTC
TRBD1	TRBV19	NA	TRBJ1-6	CASKNGQGASPLHF	TGTGCCAGTAAAAACGGACAGGGGGCTTCACCCCTCCACTTT
NA	TRBV6-5	NA	TRBJ1-2	CASSYANFDGYTF	TGTGCCAGCAGTTACGCCAACTTCGATGGCTACACCTTC
TRBD2	TRBV20-1	NA	TRBJ2-1	CSASYSGRTHEQFF	TGCAGTGCTAGTTATAGCGGGAGAACCCATGAGCAGTTCTTC
TRBD2	TRBV11-2	NA	TRBJ2-7	CASSASGRSSYEQYF	TGTGCCAGCAGCGCTAGCGGGAGGAGCTCCTACGAGCAGTACTTC
TRBD2	TRBV3-1/TRBV3-2	NA	TRBJ2-7	CASSPNSGGASYEQYF	TGTGCCAGCAGCCCCAATAGCGGGGGGGCGTCCTACGAGCAGTACTTC
NA	TRBV7-8	few	TRBJ2-3	CASSLFQGTDTQYF	TGTGCCAGCAGCTTATTTCAGGGCACAGATACGCAGTATTTT
TRBD2	TRBV6-5	NA	TRBJ2-2	CASQEEAGGNGELFF	TGTGCCTCCCAGGAGGAAGCGGGGGGTAACGGGGAGCTGTTTTTT
TRBD1	TRBV5-1	NA	TRBJ2-7	CASSLAPTGGLYEQYF	TGCGCCAGCAGCTTGGCCCCGACAGGGGGCCTCTACGAGCAGTACTTC
NA	TRBV1	NA	TRBJ2-2	CTSSQDRGRGQFTGELFF	TGCACCAGCAGCCAAGATAGGGGCAGGGGGCAGTTCACCGGGGAGCTGTTTTTT
NA	TRBV24-1	NA	TRBJ2-2	CATSDFSVTGELFF	TGTGCCACCAGTGATTTTAGCGTGACCGGGGAGCTGTTTTTT
NA	TRBV18	once	TRBJ2-1	CASSPLTKSSYNEQFF	TGTGCCAGCTCACCCCTGACAAAAAGCTCCTACAATGAGCAGTTCTTC
TRBD1	TRBV19	few	TRBJ1-1	CASFRGPGQVNTEAFF	TGTGCCAGTTTCAGGGGTCCGGGACAGGTGAACACTGAAGCTTTCTTT
NA	TRBV5-4	NA	TRBJ2-5	CASSLRGEETQYF	TGTGCCAGCAGCTTGCGGGGAGAAGAGACCCAGTACTTC
TRBD1	TRBV7-9	NA	TRBJ2-3	CASSQGTGASNQPQYF	TGTGCCAGCAGCCAAGGGACAGGAGCTAGCAATCAGCCCCAGTATTTT
TRBD1	TRBV19	NA	TRBJ1-5	CASSGGTVNQPQHF	TGTGCCAGTTCTGGGGGGACAGTCAATCAGCCCCAGCATTTT
TRBD1	TRBV19	NA	TRBJ2-7	CASSPTGTAISYEQYF	TGTGCCAGTAGTCCCACCGGGACAGCCATCTCCTACGAGCAGTACTTC
TRBD2	TRBV5-6	NA	TRBJ2-5	CASSILLAGSPQETQYF	TGTGCCAGCAGCATTTTACTAGCGGGCAGTCCCCAAGAGACCCAGTACTTC
TRBD1	TRBV11-2	NA	TRBJ1-4	CASSRTGVEKLFF	TGTGCCAGCAGCCGCACAGGGGTGGAAAAACTGTTTTTT